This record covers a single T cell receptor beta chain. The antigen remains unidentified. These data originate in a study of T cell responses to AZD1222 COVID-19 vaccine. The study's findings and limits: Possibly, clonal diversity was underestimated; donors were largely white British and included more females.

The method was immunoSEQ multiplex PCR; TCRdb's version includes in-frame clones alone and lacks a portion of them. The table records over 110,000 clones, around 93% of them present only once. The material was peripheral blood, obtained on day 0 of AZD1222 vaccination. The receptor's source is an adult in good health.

The DNA of the CDR3 is TGTGCCTTCTCGACTAGCCGTTTCGACGAGCAGTACTTC. This translates into CAFSTSRFDEQYF. This sequence joins TRBV2 and TRBJ2-7; 7 nucleotides align to TRBD2. Germline CDR1 and CDR2: SNHLY and FYNNEI. This CDR3 is 13 amino acids long. V shed 11 bases, J shed 5 bases, and the junction held 12 bases outside the gene matches.